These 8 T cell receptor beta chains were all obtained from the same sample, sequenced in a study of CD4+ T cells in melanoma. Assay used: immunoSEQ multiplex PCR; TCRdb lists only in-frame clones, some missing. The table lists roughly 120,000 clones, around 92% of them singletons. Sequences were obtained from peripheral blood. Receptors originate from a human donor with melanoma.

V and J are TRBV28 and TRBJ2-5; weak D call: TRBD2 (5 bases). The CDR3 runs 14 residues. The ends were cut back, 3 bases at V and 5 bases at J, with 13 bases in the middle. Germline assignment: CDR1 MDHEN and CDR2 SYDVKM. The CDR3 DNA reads TGTGCCAGCAGTTTGATAGGTCGCGGGGAGACCCAGTACTTC. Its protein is CASSLIGRGETQYF.

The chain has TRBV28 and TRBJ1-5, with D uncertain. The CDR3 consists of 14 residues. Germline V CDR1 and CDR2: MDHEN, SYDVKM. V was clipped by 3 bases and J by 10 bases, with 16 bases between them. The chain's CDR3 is CASSFYSRGQPQHF. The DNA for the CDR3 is TGTGCCAGCAGTTTTTATTCTAGAGGTCAACCCCAGCATTTT. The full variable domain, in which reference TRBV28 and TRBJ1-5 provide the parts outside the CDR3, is DVKVTQSSRYLVKRTGEKVFLECVQDMDHENMFWYRQDPGLGLRLIYFSYDVKMKEKGDIPEGYSVSREKKERFSLILESASTNQTSMYLCASSFYSRGQPQHFGDGTRLSIL.

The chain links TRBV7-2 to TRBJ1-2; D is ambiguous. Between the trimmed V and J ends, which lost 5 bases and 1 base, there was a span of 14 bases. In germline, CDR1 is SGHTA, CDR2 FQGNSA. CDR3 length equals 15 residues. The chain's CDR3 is CASSRRSDYNYGYTF. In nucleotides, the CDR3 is TGTGCCAGCAGCCGGAGGTCAGATTATAACTATGGCTACACCTTC.

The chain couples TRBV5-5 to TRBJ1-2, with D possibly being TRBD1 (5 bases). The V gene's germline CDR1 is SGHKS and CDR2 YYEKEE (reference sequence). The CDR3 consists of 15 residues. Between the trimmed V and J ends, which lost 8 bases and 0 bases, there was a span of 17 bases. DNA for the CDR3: TGTGCCAGGGGGGGTGGGGCAGCAACTAACTATGGCTACACCTTC. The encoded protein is CARGGGAATNYGYTF.

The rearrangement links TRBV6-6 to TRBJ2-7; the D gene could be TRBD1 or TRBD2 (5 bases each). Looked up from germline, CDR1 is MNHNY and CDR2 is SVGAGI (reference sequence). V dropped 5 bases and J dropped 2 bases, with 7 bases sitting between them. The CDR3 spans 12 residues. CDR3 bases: TGTGCCAGCAGTGGGACCACCTACGAGCAGTACTTC. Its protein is CASSGTTYEQYF.

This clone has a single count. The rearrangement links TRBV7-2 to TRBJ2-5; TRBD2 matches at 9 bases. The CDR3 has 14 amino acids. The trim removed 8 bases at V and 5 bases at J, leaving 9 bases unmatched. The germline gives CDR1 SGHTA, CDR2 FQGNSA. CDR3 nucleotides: TGTGCCAGCTCACCCGGACTAGCGATGGAGACCCAGTACTTC. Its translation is CASSPGLAMETQYF.

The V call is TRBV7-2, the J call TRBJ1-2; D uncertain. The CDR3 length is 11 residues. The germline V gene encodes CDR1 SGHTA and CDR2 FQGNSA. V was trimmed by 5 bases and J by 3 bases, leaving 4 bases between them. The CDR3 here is CASSRDYGYTF. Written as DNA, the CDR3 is TGTGCCAGCAGCCGAGACTATGGCTACACCTTC.

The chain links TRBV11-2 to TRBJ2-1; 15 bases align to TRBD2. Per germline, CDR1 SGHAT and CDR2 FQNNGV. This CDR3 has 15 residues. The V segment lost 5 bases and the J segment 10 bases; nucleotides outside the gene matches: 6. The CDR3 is CASSLWTSGRAEQFF. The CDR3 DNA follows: TGTGCCAGCAGCCTATGGACTAGCGGGAGGGCCGAGCAGTTCTTC.